The rows below give T cell receptor beta chains drawn from one sample of a study of blood T cell repertoires in COVID-19. Produced via immunoSEQ multiplex PCR; TCRdb's table is partial and in-frame only. Among 100,000 to 150,000 clones listed, 65% to 90% were seen once. The sample taken for sequencing was peripheral blood. Receptor source: a man older than 75 with active or convalescent COVID-19. The CDR3 runs from the conserved cysteine through the conserved F or W. The D gene is left open where the match is weak. Clone size, where shown, is once, few, many, or a class for clones that have expanded.

size: .
D: TRBD1
J: TRBJ1-2
V: TRBV7-8
DNA: TGTGCCAGCAGCTCCACTGGGACAGGGCGGAGGTATGGCTACACCTTC
CDR3: CASSSTGTGRRYGYTF

size: .
D: TRBD2
J: TRBJ2-2
V: TRBV4-2
DNA: TGTGCCAGCAGCCTAAGCGGGGGTAACACCGGGGAGCTGTTTTTT
CDR3: CASSLSGGNTGELFF

size: .
D: TRBD1
J: TRBJ1-5
V: TRBV9
DNA: TGTGCCAGCAGCGTATCAGGGGGCGATCAGCCCCAGCATTTT
CDR3: CASSVSGGDQPQHF

size: .
D: .
J: TRBJ2-5
V: TRBV14
DNA: TGTGCCAGCAGCCTTGAAACGCCGCGGGCCCAGTACTTC
CDR3: CASSLETPRAQYF

size: .
D: .
J: TRBJ1-6
V: TRBV27
DNA: TGTGCCAGCAGTTTGGTGAGTTCACCCCTCCACTTT
CDR3: CASSLVSSPLHF

size: .
D: .
J: TRBJ1-1
V: TRBV5-4
DNA: TGTGCCAGCACTGGAGGTAACACTGAAGCTTTCTTT
CDR3: CASTGGNTEAFF

size: .
D: .
J: TRBJ1-6
V: TRBV5-1
DNA: TGCGCCAGCAGTCGGTCACTGAGCTCCTATAATTCACCCCTCCACTTT
CDR3: CASSRSLSSYNSPLHF

size: few
D: .
J: TRBJ2-3
V: TRBV4-3
DNA: TGCGCCAGCAGCCAAGATCCGGGGATTGGGGGCACAGATACGCAGTATTTT
CDR3: CASSQDPGIGGTDTQYF

size: few
D: .
J: TRBJ1-6
V: TRBV9
DNA: TGTGCCAGCAGCCTTAGGGACTGGGGTTCCTTTTCACCCCTCCACTTT
CDR3: CASSLRDWGSFSPLHF

size: .
D: .
J: TRBJ2-7
V: TRBV5-1
DNA: TGCGCCAGCAGCTATCCCTCCGGGACAGGGCGCCTAGCGGGAGTAAGAGAGCAGTACTTC
CDR3: CASSYPSGTGRLAGVREQYF

size: .
D: TRBD1
J: TRBJ2-2
V: TRBV7-8
DNA: TGTGCCAGCAGCTGGGGACAGGGGGAAGGCCCGGTCACCGGGGAGCTGTTTTTT
CDR3: CASSWGQGEGPVTGELFF

size: .
D: .
J: TRBJ1-1
V: TRBV5-1
DNA: TGCGCCAGCAGCCCCCGTCCCCTGAGACAGGCTGAAGCTTTCTTT
CDR3: CASSPRPLRQAEAFF

size: .
D: .
J: TRBJ2-5
V: TRBV5-1
DNA: TGCGCCAGCAGCTTTAGCCCCCAAGAGACCCAGTACTTC
CDR3: CASSFSPQETQYF

size: .
D: .
J: TRBJ1-4
V: TRBV6-5
DNA: TGTGCCAGCAGAGAGACAGGTGCAACTAATGAAAAACTGTTTTTT
CDR3: CASRETGATNEKLFF

size: .
D: .
J: TRBJ1-2
V: TRBV30
DNA: TGTGCCTGGAGTGGACAGAACTATGGCTACACCTTC
CDR3: CAWSGQNYGYTF

size: .
D: TRBD1
J: TRBJ2-3
V: TRBV5-4
DNA: TGTGCCAGCCAACGCCAACAGGGGGCTGCAGATACGCAGTATTTT
CDR3: CASQRQQGAADTQYF

size: .
D: .
J: TRBJ2-1
V: TRBV5-1
DNA: TGCGCCAGCTCGACCACCCCTCCGGGACACAAAGAATACAATGAGCAGTTCTTC
CDR3: CASSTTPPGHKEYNEQFF

size: .
D: .
J: TRBJ1-4
V: TRBV12-1
DNA: TGTGCCAGCAGCTTGGGGCGTTTGGGGGAGGTTTTT
CDR3: CASSLGRLGEVF

size: .
D: .
J: TRBJ2-5
V: TRBV28
DNA: TGTGCCAGCATTAATAACGGGGGCCAAGAGACCCAGTACTTC
CDR3: CASINNGGQETQYF

size: .
D: .
J: TRBJ2-1
V: TRBV18
DNA: TGTGCCAGCTCACCACCAACACCCATCGGGAATGAGCAGTTCTTC
CDR3: CASSPPTPIGNEQFF

size: .
D: .
J: TRBJ1-4
V: TRBV4-3
DNA: TGCGCCAGCAGCCCCGTCCGGGGAGGGAACGATGAAAAACTGTTTTTT
CDR3: CASSPVRGGNDEKLFF

size: .
D: .
J: TRBJ2-5
V: TRBV18
DNA: TGTGCCAGCTCACCGTCGAGAGAGACCCAGTACTTC
CDR3: CASSPSRETQYF

size: .
D: TRBD2
J: TRBJ2-2
V: TRBV5-1
DNA: TGCGCCAGCAGCTCGAGGACTAGCGAGGCCGGGGAGCTGTTTTTT
CDR3: CASSSRTSEAGELFF

size: .
D: .
J: TRBJ2-1
V: TRBV6-6
DNA: TGTGCCAGCAGACTAGTCTCCCATGAGCAGTTCTTC
CDR3: CASRLVSHEQFF

size: .
D: .
J: TRBJ2-2
V: TRBV15
DNA: TGTGCCACCAGCAGAGACATCGGGGAGCTGTTTTTT
CDR3: CATSRDIGELFF

size: .
D: .
J: TRBJ1-4
V: TRBV3-1/TRBV3-2
DNA: TGTGCCAGCAGCCAAGACGGGCAGGGGTGGGGCGAAAAACTGTTTTTT
CDR3: CASSQDGQGWGEKLFF

size: .
D: .
J: TRBJ2-7
V: TRBV21-1
DNA: TGTGCCAGCAGGGGCCGGGAAATCTACGAGCAGTACTTC
CDR3: CASRGREIYEQYF